This T cell receptor (beta chain) was obtained from a study of T cell repertoires in cytomegalovirus infection (dated by TCRdb to about 2019). Some background on the complete study: The HLA type of each donor mattered for the analysis, because public TCR beta signatures pointed to carriage of CMV infection along with the matching HLA type.

CDR1 and CDR2 are drawn from the germline V gene: MNHNS, SASEGT. The cysteine opens and the phenylalanine closes a CDR3 of 11 amino acids. Only the CDR3 DNA stays, 33 bases, in frame from base 1. Trimming removed 6 bases from V and 5 bases from J, leaving 5 bases between the germline ends. The sequencer listed for this sample is Illumina HiSeq 1500. Starting from the raw public reads, TCRdb applied fastp trimming at Q25, assembled clones with MiXCR and retained in-frame beta chains. Each entry is one CDR3 protein sequence, shown with its most common DNA and genes. This sample has hundreds of thousands of distinct CDR3 sequences in its table, and over 9% of those were observed once. The top ten hold about a tenth of the sample. This clonotype has at least ten counts. Its cognate antigen has yet to be identified. Base qualities are not provided; no much larger clone lies one nucleotide away. The paper's findings and limits, for the study overall: Cumulative frequency of public TCR beta family members discriminated carriers of CMV infection plus the relevant HLA type in this cohort and an independent roughly 330-donor cohort. The ex vivo response was dominated by HLA-C-restricted CMV-specific TCR beta clonotypes, and the single most frequent clonotype in two of eight donors was supplied by these HLA-C-restricted clonotypes.

This sequence uses TRBV6-1 and TRBJ1-5, with the identity of the D gene unclear. The sample consisted of PBMCs. The sequence derives from a human donor in good health (CMV status not recorded). Some clones in this sample may be carry-over from other donors' samples. In nucleotides, the sequence is TGTGCCAGCAGACGGGATCAGCCCCAGCATTTT. It is translated as CASRRDQPQHF.